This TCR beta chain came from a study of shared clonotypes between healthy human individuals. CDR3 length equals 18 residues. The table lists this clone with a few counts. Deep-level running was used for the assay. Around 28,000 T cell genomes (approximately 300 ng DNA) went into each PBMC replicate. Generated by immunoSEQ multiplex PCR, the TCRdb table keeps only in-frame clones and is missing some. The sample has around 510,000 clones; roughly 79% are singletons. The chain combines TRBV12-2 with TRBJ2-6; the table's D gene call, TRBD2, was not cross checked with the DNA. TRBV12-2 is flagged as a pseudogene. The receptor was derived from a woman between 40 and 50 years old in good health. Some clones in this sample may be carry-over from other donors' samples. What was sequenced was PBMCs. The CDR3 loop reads CASLPGGGLCTGANVLTF. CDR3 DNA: TGTGCAAGTCTCCCCGGGGGGGGCTTGTGTACTGGGGCCAACGTCCTGACTTTC.